This is a list of T cell receptor beta chains from one sample in a study of vaccination and CD4 T cells after COVID-19. MiXCR, run by TCRdb on the PCR reads, gives a single entry per CDR3 protein. The sample has 10,000 or so distinct CDR3 sequences, around 60% seen once. No antigen has been identified for these receptors. What was sequenced was CD4+ T cells from blood, cultured in vitro. These receptors were obtained from a human donor in good health. The CDR3 runs from the conserved cysteine through the conserved F or W. A D gene is named only where the DNA matches it firmly. Where a row states a size, it is once, few, many or the class of an expanded clone; other rows omit it.

TRBD1	TRBV2	TRBJ1-2	NA	CASRGTASNYGYTF	TGTGCCAGCAGAGGGACAGCATCTAACTATGGCTACACCTTC
TRBD2	TRBV6-2/TRBV6-3	TRBJ2-3	NA	CASSWGLAGGDTQYF	TGTGCCAGCAGCTGGGGACTAGCGGGAGGAGATACGCAGTATTTT
NA	TRBV6-4	TRBJ2-7	NA	CASITRGYEQYF	TGTGCCAGCATAACTAGGGGCTACGAGCAGTACTTC
TRBD2	TRBV7-2	TRBJ2-3	few	CASSTSGGRTDTQYF	TGTGCCAGCAGCACAAGCGGGGGGCGCACAGATACGCAGTATTTT
NA	TRBV6-2/TRBV6-3	TRBJ1-5	NA	CAISGDSNQPQHF	TGTGCCATCTCAGGGGATAGCAATCAGCCCCAGCATTTT
TRBD2	TRBV28	TRBJ2-2	once	CASSRRAGGGTGELFF	TGTGCCAGCAGCCGGAGAGCGGGGGGCGGAACCGGGGAGCTGTTTTTT
TRBD1	TRBV30	TRBJ1-2	NA	CAWSLGQGRNYGYTF	TGTGCCTGGAGTCTCGGACAGGGGCGAAACTATGGCTACACCTTC
NA	TRBV19	TRBJ1-5	few	CASTFQGPRNQPQHF	TGTGCCAGTACCTTCCAGGGCCCTCGCAATCAGCCCCAGCATTTT
NA	TRBV20-1	TRBJ1-6	NA	CSARVDYNSPLHF	TGCAGTGCTAGAGTAGATTATAATTCACCCCTCCACTTT
NA	TRBV28	TRBJ1-2	NA	CAILPGEGYGYTF	TGTGCCATCCTCCCCGGAGAAGGGTATGGCTACACCTTC
TRBD1	TRBV27	TRBJ2-5	NA	CASSHGQGGETQYF	TGTGCCAGCAGTCACGGACAGGGAGGAGAGACCCAGTACTTC
NA	TRBV10-3	TRBJ2-2	NA	CAISDYLTGELFF	TGTGCCATCAGTGACTACTTAACCGGGGAGCTGTTTTTT
TRBD1	TRBV19	TRBJ2-3	NA	CASSAQGSTDTQYF	TGTGCCAGTAGTGCACAGGGGAGCACAGATACGCAGTATTTT
TRBD1	TRBV7-8	TRBJ1-2	NA	CASSLGQGSYYGYTF	TGTGCCAGCAGCTTAGGACAGGGGTCCTACTATGGCTACACCTTC
TRBD1	TRBV27	TRBJ2-1	NA	CASKMTGAGNEQFF	TGTGCCAGCAAAATGACAGGGGCAGGCAATGAGCAGTTCTTC
NA	TRBV5-1	TRBJ2-5	few	CASSPTPGSGLLQETQYF	TGCGCCAGCAGCCCGACGCCGGGGAGCGGGCTGCTACAAGAGACCCAGTACTTC
NA	TRBV7-2	TRBJ2-7	NA	CASSLGWGAYEQYF	TGTGCCAGCAGCTTAGGTTGGGGGGCCTACGAGCAGTACTTC
NA	TRBV5-8	TRBJ2-7	NA	CASTVGFVGSYEQYF	TGTGCCAGCACAGTTGGGTTCGTAGGGTCCTACGAGCAGTACTTC
TRBD1	TRBV6-1	TRBJ2-7	NA	CASSRTGGTYEQYF	TGTGCCAGCAGCCGGACAGGGGGCACCTACGAGCAGTACTTC
NA	TRBV19	TRBJ1-2	once	CASSIEQGKTAYGYTF	TGTGCCAGTAGTATAGAGCAGGGGAAGACGGCCTATGGCTACACCTTC
NA	TRBV15	TRBJ2-5	NA	CATSRDRPSFQETQYF	TGTGCCACCAGCAGAGACAGACCCTCCTTCCAAGAGACCCAGTACTTC
NA	TRBV19	TRBJ1-5	NA	CASSAQGSNQPQHF	TGTGCCAGTAGTGCTCAGGGAAGCAATCAGCCCCAGCATTTT
NA	TRBV12-3/TRBV12-4	TRBJ2-7	NA	CASSPTGKGEQYF	TGTGCCAGCAGCCCTACAGGGAAGGGCGAGCAGTACTTC
NA	TRBV29-1	TRBJ2-2	NA	CSVEGQGRGTGELFF	TGCAGCGTTGAAGGCCAGGGTAGAGGGACCGGGGAGCTGTTTTTT
NA	TRBV19	TRBJ1-1	few	CASSIGSPTPRAFF	TGTGCCAGTAGTATAGGGTCCCCCACACCTAGGGCTTTCTTT
NA	TRBV20-1	TRBJ2-5	NA	CSAELGALQETQYF	TGCAGTGCTGAGTTAGGAGCGTTACAAGAGACCCAGTACTTC
TRBD1	TRBV6-1	TRBJ1-5	few	CATGTGISNQPQHF	TGTGCCACCGGGACAGGGATTAGCAATCAGCCCCAGCATTTT
NA	TRBV5-4	TRBJ1-1	NA	CASSWDTPNTEAFF	TGTGCCAGCAGCTGGGACACCCCGAACACTGAAGCTTTCTTT
NA	TRBV24-1	TRBJ1-2	NA	CATSDPSNLYGYTF	TGTGCCACCAGTGATCCGTCTAATCTCTATGGCTACACCTTC
NA	TRBV12-3/TRBV12-4	TRBJ1-1	NA	CASSLGLSNTEAFF	TGTGCCAGCAGCCTAGGCCTATCGAACACTGAAGCTTTCTTT
TRBD1	TRBV7-9	TRBJ1-5	NA	CASSRSGTGAFQPQHF	TGTGCCAGCAGCCGCTCCGGGACAGGGGCTTTTCAGCCCCAGCATTTT
NA	TRBV7-9	TRBJ2-5	once	CASSFLGVEETQYF	TGTGCCAGCAGCTTTTTGGGGGTCGAAGAGACCCAGTACTTC
NA	TRBV5-4	TRBJ2-5	few	CASSLEGTQYF	TGTGCCAGCAGCTTAGAGGGGACCCAGTACTTC
NA	TRBV27	TRBJ1-3	NA	CASSQKPDSGNTIYF	TGTGCCAGCAGCCAAAAACCGGACTCTGGAAACACCATATATTTT
NA	TRBV28	TRBJ1-1	once	CASSPYRDGWNTEAFF	TGTGCCAGCAGTCCGTACAGGGACGGATGGAACACTGAAGCTTTCTTT
TRBD1	TRBV12-3/TRBV12-4	TRBJ1-1	NA	CASSSPSGTGGLNTEAFF	TGTGCCAGCAGTTCTCCCTCCGGGACAGGGGGTTTGAACACTGAAGCTTTCTTT
NA	TRBV28	TRBJ1-2	NA	CASSFRDAESRGYTF	TGTGCCAGCAGTTTTAGGGACGCAGAAAGTAGAGGCTACACCTTC
NA	TRBV7-2	TRBJ1-2	NA	CASSPIGGWYGYTF	TGTGCCAGCAGTCCCATAGGGGGTTGGTATGGCTACACCTTC
TRBD1	TRBV5-1	TRBJ2-7	NA	CASSLEGTADEQYF	TGCGCCAGCAGCTTGGAAGGGACAGCCGACGAGCAGTACTTC
NA	TRBV6-2/TRBV6-3	TRBJ1-1	NA	CASSLGGMNTEAFF	TGTGCCAGTTCCCTCGGGGGCATGAACACTGAAGCTTTCTTT
NA	TRBV19	TRBJ1-2	few	CASSWAVYGYTF	TGTGCCAGTAGTTGGGCCGTCTATGGCTACACCTTC
NA	TRBV7-9	TRBJ1-2	few	CASSLEVADDYGYTF	TGTGCCAGCAGCTTAGAAGTGGCAGATGACTATGGCTACACCTTC
NA	TRBV7-9	TRBJ1-4	NA	CASSLGRDDEKLFF	TGTGCCAGCAGCTTAGGCAGGGACGATGAAAAACTGTTTTTT
TRBD2	TRBV5-4	TRBJ2-5	NA	CASSRGLAGGNGETQYF	TGTGCCAGCAGCCGAGGACTAGCGGGAGGTAATGGTGAGACCCAGTACTTC
NA	TRBV30	TRBJ1-2	NA	CAWSVENYGYTF	TGTGCCTGGAGTGTGGAGAACTATGGCTACACCTTC
NA	TRBV4-3	TRBJ1-1	NA	CASSQDYRAYTEAFF	TGCGCCAGCAGCCAAGACTACAGGGCTTACACTGAAGCTTTCTTT
NA	TRBV11-2	TRBJ1-2	NA	CASSLSGVGGYTF	TGTGCCAGCAGCTTATCAGGGGTAGGCGGCTACACCTTC
TRBD1	TRBV28	TRBJ2-5	once	CASSSRTGLGETQYF	TGTGCCAGCAGTTCCCGGACAGGGTTGGGAGAGACCCAGTACTTC
NA	TRBV7-2	TRBJ1-6	NA	CASSLEGRGINSPLHF	TGTGCCAGCAGCTTAGAGGGCCGAGGGATTAATTCACCCCTCCACTTT
TRBD1	TRBV12-3/TRBV12-4	TRBJ2-7	NA	CASTPMGTGRGPYEQYF	TGTGCCAGCACCCCTATGGGGACAGGTCGGGGTCCCTACGAGCAGTACTTC
NA	TRBV2	TRBJ2-3	NA	CASSEDYRIRTDTQYF	TGTGCCAGCAGTGAAGATTATCGGATACGCACAGATACGCAGTATTTT
NA	TRBV10-3	TRBJ2-5	NA	CAIARGGTPETQYF	TGTGCCATCGCCCGAGGGGGAACCCCAGAGACCCAGTACTTC
NA	TRBV7-2	TRBJ2-5	NA	CASSTGSGPQYF	TGTGCCAGCAGCACCGGGAGCGGGCCCCAGTACTTC
NA	TRBV28	TRBJ1-5	NA	CASSDPEGWYSNQPQHF	TGTGCCAGCAGTGACCCGGAGGGTTGGTATAGCAATCAGCCCCAGCATTTT
NA	TRBV20-1	TRBJ2-3	few	CSASGSTDTQYF	TGCAGTGCTAGCGGAAGCACAGATACGCAGTATTTT
TRBD2	TRBV11-2	TRBJ2-3	once	CASSLGLASTDTQYF	TGTGCCAGCAGCTTAGGACTAGCCAGCACAGATACGCAGTATTTT
NA	TRBV6-1	TRBJ2-1	NA	CASSTGLEHEQFF	TGTGCCAGCAGTACGGGACTCGAGCATGAGCAGTTCTTC